Shown below are 26 T cell receptor delta chains from a single sample sequenced in a study of Vδ1+ human thymocytes. The template was reverse-transcribed extracted RNA. Pooled V-gene forward primers with one constant-region reverse primer generated the CDR3 amplicons by multiplex PCR. TCRdb re-called the multiplex PCR reads with CATT. The sample has under 80,000 delta-chain clones; more than 30% are singletons. General study points: Thymic TRG and TRD repertoires appeared highly polyclonal, with Gaussian CDR3 length distributions.

No antigen is known for these receptors. Sequenced: Vdelta1+ gamma-delta thymocytes from the thymus. Stated subset: FACS-sorted CD3+ TCRalphabeta- TCRVdelta1+ TCRVdelta2- thymocytes. These receptors were obtained from a boy younger than two who had congenital heart surgery.

There are a few counts of this clone. The V call is TRDV1, the J call TRDJ1, with TRDD3 matching 10 bases. Per the germline V gene, CDR1 is TSWWSYY and CDR2 is QGS. CDR3 size: 21 residues. V gave up 2 bases and J gave up 0 bases; unmatched junction bases: 18. CDR3 coding DNA: TGTGCTCTTGGGGAATGGCACCCCTCCGACTGGGGGATCAGGTACACCGATAAACTCATCTTT. This translates into CALGEWHPSDWGIRYTDKLIF.

V and J are TRDV1 and TRDJ1; TRDD3 matches at 9 bases. CDR3 length equals 20 residues. Germline CDR1 is TSWWSYY and CDR2 is QGS. Losses at the gene ends were 0 bases for V and 2 bases for J; bases not matched to a gene: 16. The CDR3 is CALGELGSESHWGRTDKLIF. In DNA, the CDR3 is TGTGCTCTTGGGGAACTAGGATCCGAGTCGCACTGGGGGAGGACCGATAAACTCATCTTT.

The V call is TRDV1, the J call TRDJ1; 13 nucleotides line up with TRDD3. Germline-derived CDR1 and CDR2 are TSWWSYY and QGS. The trim removed 4 bases at V and 2 bases at J, leaving 25 bases unmatched. There are 23 residues in the CDR3. Written as DNA, the CDR3 is TGTGCTCTTGGGGCCTTGGGGGCTGAGGACGAACTGGGGGATACGAGAGCGACCGATAAACTCATCTTT. This encodes CALGALGAEDELGDTRATDKLIF.

This clone was recorded a few times. V usage is TRDV1 and J usage is TRDJ1; 10 nucleotides line up with TRDD3. Germline V gene data show CDR1 as TSWWSYY and CDR2 as QGS. The V gene end was trimmed by 2 bases and the J gene end by 2 bases; junction bases not matched to a gene: 26. The CDR3 totals 23 residues. The CDR3 loop reads CALGETECEPTGYTGGLTDKLIF. CDR3 DNA: TGTGCTCTTGGGGAAACGGAGTGTGAGCCTACGGGGTATACTGGGGGATTAACCGATAAACTCATCTTT.

V usage is TRDV1 and J usage is TRDJ1; D unresolved. The CDR3 extends over 14 amino acids. V lost 4 bases and J 0 bases, leaving 9 bases between the germline ends. The germline gives CDR1 TSWWSYY, CDR2 QGS. CDR3: CALGGILYTDKLIF. Here the CDR3 DNA reads TGTGCTCTTGGGGGAATCTTATACACCGATAAACTCATCTTT.

This clone was seen more than once but under ten times. The chain employs TRDV1 and TRDJ1; 10 bases agree with TRDD3. Germline-derived CDR1 and CDR2 are TSWWSYY and QGS. Unmatched junction bases numbered 20, after V lost 2 bases and J lost 2 bases. CDR3 length equals 21 residues. The CDR3 spells CALGEIFPFRWGIGTTDKLIF. CDR3 DNA: TGTGCTCTTGGGGAAATTTTCCCTTTCCGCTGGGGGATAGGAACGACCGATAAACTCATCTTT.

The chain combines TRDV1 with TRDJ1, with a weak D call TRDD3 (9 bases). Germline-derived CDR1 and CDR2 are TSWWSYY and QGS. The CDR3 is 21 amino acids. The germline V and J ends were trimmed by 2 bases and 5 bases, with 33 bases remaining between them. The CDR3 bases are TGTGCTCTTGGGGAAGTGGTCTTCCTACACCCTGGTACTGGGGGACCAGATAAACTCATCTTT. Translated, it gives CALGEVVFLHPGTGGPDKLIF.

In its sample, this clone was seen a few times. The gene calls are TRDV1 and TRDJ1, with 9 bases aligning to TRDD3. Losses at the gene ends were 0 bases for V and 2 bases for J; bases not matched to a gene: 16. This CDR3 has 20 residues. From germline, CDR1 is TSWWSYY and CDR2 QGS. The CDR3 nucleotides are TGTGCTCTTGGGGAACTTGGCCCTCCTAGGAACTGGGGGACTACCGATAAACTCATCTTT. This translates into CALGELGPPRNWGTTDKLIF.

This chain links TRDV1 with TRDJ1; 9 positions agree with TRDD3. Germline CDR1 reads TSWWSYY; CDR2 reads QGS. The CDR3 sequence is 20 residues long. V lost 2 bases, J lost 1 base, and 17 bases stayed unmatched. Here the CDR3 reads CALGEVPDWGKEPFTDKLIF. The CDR3 bases are TGTGCTCTTGGGGAAGTACCGGACTGGGGGAAAGAACCTTTCACCGATAAACTCATCTTT.

In this sample, this clone turned up a few times. This sequence joins TRDV1 and TRDJ1; D uncertain. This CDR3 is 19 amino acids long. Germline V gives CDR1 TSWWSYY, CDR2 QGS. V shed 4 bases and J shed 4 bases, with 28 bases lying between them. CDR3: CALGARDRASTVGFDKLIF. The CDR3, as DNA: TGTGCTCTTGGGGCCCGCGACCGAGCCTCTACGGTTGGTTTCGATAAACTCATCTTT.

This clone was observed a few times. J is TRDJ1 and V is TRDV1; D possibly corresponds to TRDD3 (6 bases). The germline CDR1 and CDR2 sequences are TSWWSYY and QGS. The V and J ends lost 3 bases and 0 bases respectively, with 23 bases between them. The CDR3 has 19 residues. The CDR3 region has the DNA TGTGCTCTTGGGGACCTTCTACGTGGGGGGCTCGCGTACACCGATAAACTCATCTTT. Its protein is CALGDLLRGGLAYTDKLIF.

The chain recombines TRDV1 with TRDJ1; 13 nucleotides line up with TRDD3. This CDR3 contains 19 residues. J gave up 4 bases and V 6 bases, and 17 bases lay outside the gene matches. Germline CDR1 TSWWSYY, CDR2 QGS. CDR3 coding DNA: TGTGCTCTTGGCCACACCCTTCCTGAAACTGGGGGATACGACGATAAACTCATCTTT. Encoded protein: CALGHTLPETGGYDDKLIF.

This clone was recorded a few times. The rearrangement uses TRDV2 and TRDJ1; TRDD3 aligns across 8 bases. V lost 7 bases and J lost 5; bases outside the gene matches: 17. CDR1 and CDR2 (germline): GEAIGNYY, EKD. The CDR3 is made up of 16 amino acids. Here the CDR3 reads CACANTLGVKRDKLIF. CDR3 nucleotide sequence: TGTGCCTGCGCGAACACACTGGGGGTCAAAAGGGATAAACTCATCTTT.

The rearrangement joins TRDV2 to TRDJ1; 13 bases fit TRDD3. The CDR3 consists of 21 residues. CDR1 GEAIGNYY and CDR2 EKD come from the germline V gene. The V gene end was trimmed by 5 bases and the J gene end by 0 bases; junction bases not matched to a gene: 20. Here the CDR3 DNA reads TGTGCCTGTGCCAAATACTGGGGGATACGGGCCCTCCCGGGGAACACCGATAAACTCATCTTT. It encodes CACAKYWGIRALPGNTDKLIF.

V and J are TRDV1 and TRDJ1; 10 nucleotides line up with TRDD3. This CDR3 comprises 22 residues. V shed 2 bases and J 1 base; nucleotides not matched to a gene: 22. Germline V gene lookup returns CDR1 TSWWSYY and CDR2 QGS. In nucleotides, the CDR3 is TGTGCTCTTGGGGAATTTTACCTACCCTGCCGTACTGGGGGATCTTTCACCGATAAACTCATCTTT. It specifies CALGEFYLPCRTGGSFTDKLIF.

V and J are TRDV1 and TRDJ1; D might be TRDD2 or TRDD3, each matching 6 bases. V was cut by 7 bases and J by 2 bases, with 35 bases left in between. CDR1 is TSWWSYY, CDR2 QGS, per germline. The CDR3 is 21 residues long. The CDR3 DNA sequence: TGTGCTCTTGTCTATCCTTGTCCTACGCCGCCGGGGGACCACCTTACCGATAAACTCATCTTT. As protein: CALVYPCPTPPGDHLTDKLIF.

The rearrangement links TRDV1 to TRDJ1; tentatively, D is TRDD2 (6 bases). V was cut by 5 bases and J by 3 bases, with 37 bases left in between. The CDR3 spans 22 residues. Germline V gives CDR1 TSWWSYY, CDR2 QGS. The CDR3, as DNA: TGTGCTCTTGGGTGGTTGGGTCCTACGGACCAGCGGGGGTCTTTCCGGGCCGATAAACTCATCTTT. Translation: CALGWLGPTDQRGSFRADKLIF.

The rearrangement links TRDV1 to TRDJ1; 7 bases align to TRDD3. V was pared by 5 bases and J by 1 base, with 28 bases of the junction left unmatched. This CDR3 has 22 residues. The germline V gene encodes CDR1 TSWWSYY and CDR2 QGS. This CDR3 reads CALGKGLNRPHRADTSTDKLIF. For the CDR3, the DNA is TGTGCTCTTGGGAAGGGGTTAAATCGACCACACAGAGCGGATACGTCCACCGATAAACTCATCTTT.

The chain joins TRDV1 to TRDJ1, with D perhaps TRDD3 (7 bases). The CDR3 extends over 20 amino acids. CDR1 and CDR2 (germline): TSWWSYY, QGS. Trimming pared 3 bases from V and 6 bases from J, leaving 32 bases between. The CDR3 sequence: CALGDRLPLLGPSKANKLIF. In DNA form, the CDR3 reads TGTGCTCTTGGGGATCGACTTCCTTTACTGGGGCCTTCTAAAGCCAATAAACTCATCTTT.

V usage is TRDV2 and J usage is TRDJ1; TRDD3 aligns across 9 bases. The CDR3 covers 16 residues. The V segment lost 3 bases and the J segment 6 bases; nucleotides outside the gene matches: 13. The germline V gene encodes CDR1 GEAIGNYY and CDR2 EKD. Here the CDR3 DNA reads TGTGCCTGTGACGCGTTACTGGGGGACCTCCGGAATAAACTCATCTTT. Translated, it gives CACDALLGDLRNKLIF.

The sample holds a few counts of this clone. The rearrangement joins TRDV1 to TRDJ1, with 9 bases aligning to TRDD2. With V trimmed by 5 bases and J by 0 bases, 19 bases remained unmatched. The CDR3 loop spans 20 amino acids. CDR1 and CDR2 from the germline V gene are TSWWSYY and QGS. The chain's CDR3 is CALGRGLPTPLGRDTDKLIF. The CDR3 coding sequence is TGTGCTCTTGGGAGAGGCCTTCCTACGCCCCTGGGGAGGGACACCGATAAACTCATCTTT.

There are a few counts of this clone. The chain joins TRDV1 to TRDJ1, with D perhaps TRDD3 (7 bases). Germline CDR1 TSWWSYY, CDR2 QGS. The CDR3 has 20 amino acids. Trimming pared 2 bases from V and 0 bases from J, leaving 25 bases between. CDR3: CALGEFQTSYPWGYTDKLIF. CDR3 coding DNA: TGTGCTCTTGGGGAATTCCAAACGTCCTACCCCTGGGGGTACACCGATAAACTCATCTTT.

This chain connects TRDV2 to TRDJ1, with 7 bases that match TRDD3. Germline-derived CDR1 and CDR2 are GEAIGNYY and EKD. This CDR3 spans 19 amino acids. Trimming took 0 bases from V and 3 from J; bases not matched to a gene: 18. The CDR3 region has the DNA TGTGCCTGTGACACCTCAGACTGGGGCCTCCTTCACCCTCCCGATAAACTCATCTTT. It translates to CACDTSDWGLLHPPDKLIF.

This clone was counted between two and nine times. The chain has TRDV1 and TRDJ1; 8 positions agree with TRDD2. Germline-derived CDR1 and CDR2 are TSWWSYY and QGS. Losses at the gene ends were 4 bases for V and 1 base for J; bases not matched to a gene: 17. The CDR3 contains 19 residues. CDR3 residues: CALGAAFLESWAPTDKLIF. CDR3 bases: TGTGCTCTTGGGGCCGCCTTCCTAGAGTCCTGGGCCCCCACCGATAAACTCATCTTT.

V and J are TRDV1 and TRDJ1; 9 positions match TRDD3. The germline gives CDR1 TSWWSYY, CDR2 QGS. The CDR3 extends over 19 amino acids. After removal of 2 bases from V and 0 bases from J, the junction contained 13 bases not matched to a gene. CDR3 residues: CALGENAGTGGTYTDKLIF. CDR3 sequence (DNA): TGTGCTCTTGGGGAAAATGCCGGTACTGGGGGAACGTACACCGATAAACTCATCTTT.

The chain has TRDV1 and TRDJ1; 7 nucleotides agree with TRDD3. CDR3 length: 19 residues. With V trimmed by 0 bases and J by 2 bases, 15 bases remained unmatched. Looked up from germline, CDR1 is TSWWSYY and CDR2 is QGS. The CDR3 region has the DNA TGTGCTCTTGGGGAACTCGGCTACTGGGGCTTCTCTGGGACCGATAAACTCATCTTT. Encoded protein: CALGELGYWGFSGTDKLIF.